One sample yielded the 9 T cell receptor beta chains listed below, sequenced in a study of molecular identifiers for immune sequencing clone quantification. MiXCR, applied by TCRdb to the PCR reads, yields one record per CDR3 protein. The top ten hold around 0.79% of the sample, which has approximately 500,000 distinct CDR3 sequences, roughly 26% seen once. Sequenced material: naive CD8+ T cells from blood, with Jurkat cell RNA spiked in. Subset defined: FACS-sorted CD8+CD4-CCR7+CD45RA+ naive T cells. All receptors come from a human donor in good health. Some libraries in this study had Jurkat cell RNA spiked in.

Of note for this clonotype: This may come from a read error, since a much larger clone is one base off. The CDR3 DNA reads as TGTGCCGGCAGCCCACGTTGGGGTATCCGTGAAGCTTTCTTT. Amino acid sequence: CAGSPRWGIREAFF. V usage is TRBV7-2 and J usage is TRBJ1-1; D remains unclear. In germline, CDR1 is SGHTA, CDR2 FQGNSA. There are 14 residues in the CDR3.

This sequence joins TRBV30 and TRBJ1-1; D is uncertain. CDR3 length: 12 amino acids. Germline assignment: CDR1 GTSNPN and CDR2 SVGIG (reference sequence). V lost 2 bases and J 3 bases, leaving 7 bases between the germline ends. This CDR3 reads CAWSRVDTEAFF. CDR3 in DNA: TGTGCCTGGAGTCGGGTGGACACTGAAGCTTTCTTT.

Details on this clonotype: The missing conserved phenylalanine or tryptophan at the end of this CDR3 makes a read error likely. The chain is built from TRBV7-9 and TRBJ2-7; the D call may be TRBD1 or TRBD2 (5 bases each). V shed 7 bases and J shed 0 bases, with 16 bases lying between them. The germline gives CDR1 SEHNR, CDR2 FQNEAQ (reference sequence). The CDR3 runs to 15 residues. The CDR3 bases are TGTGCCAGCACCTCGCGAGGGGCCGGCTCCTACGAGCAGTACTCC. Its translation: CASTSRGAGSYEQYS.

The chain combines TRBV6-5 with TRBJ1-1; 9 bases align to TRBD1. Germline V gene lookup returns CDR1 MNHEY and CDR2 SVGAGI. The CDR3 spans 17 residues. V was clipped by 2 bases and J by 0 bases; unmatched bases: 7. CDR3 residues: CASSYRAGTGLNTEAFF. The CDR3 DNA reads as TGTGCCAGCAGTTACAGGGCCGGGACAGGGTTGAACACTGAAGCTTTCTTT.

Comment on this clonotype: A read error may explain this, as a much larger clone is one base away. The V gene is TRBV29-1, the J gene TRBJ1-4, with TRBD1 identical over 8 bases. The germline gives CDR1 SQVTM, CDR2 ANQGSEA. Trimming cost V 4 bases and J 8 bases; bases outside gene matches: 3. CDR3 size: 12 residues. This CDR3 is CSVGTGREKLFF. DNA for the CDR3: TGCAGCGTTGGGACAGGGCGGGAAAAACTGTTTTTT.

There are a few counts of this clonotype. The V and J genes are TRBV20-1 and TRBJ2-7; 9 nucleotides match TRBD2. Losses at the gene ends were 6 bases for V and 1 base for J; bases not matched to a gene: 10. This CDR3 contains 15 residues. From germline, CDR1 is DFQATT and CDR2 SNEGSKA (reference sequence). The CDR3 reads CSATRLAEISYEQYF. In DNA form, the CDR3 reads TGCAGTGCCACCCGACTAGCGGAAATATCCTACGAGCAGTACTTC.

J is TRBJ2-2 and V is TRBV9; D is unresolved. V was clipped by 3 bases and J by 0 bases, with 12 bases between them. Germline V gene data show CDR1 as SGDLS and CDR2 as YYNGEE. CDR3 length: 16 residues. The chain's CDR3 is CASSALRMANTGELFF. CDR3 coding DNA: TGTGCCAGCAGCGCCCTTAGGATGGCGAACACCGGGGAGCTGTTTTTT.

The chain uses TRBV27 and TRBJ1-5, with 8 bases that match TRBD1. Per the germline V gene, CDR1 is MNHEY and CDR2 is SMNVEV (reference sequence). The CDR3 covers 12 residues. The V gene end was trimmed by 8 bases and the J gene end by 6 bases; junction bases not matched to a gene: 3. The CDR3 DNA sequence: TGTGCCAGCGGACAGGGAAGTCAGCCCCAGCATTTT. Protein product: CASGQGSQPQHF.

Concerning this clonotype itself: A much larger clone sits a single nucleotide away, making a read error possible. The chain is built from TRBV5-3 and TRBJ2-3, with D perhaps matching TRBD1 (6 bases). Matching the DNA end better, TRBJ1-5 makes the J call doubtful. TRBV5-3 is reported as an ORF; its role is uncertain. This CDR3 region has 18 residues. CDR3 loop: CASSLAVLAGASTDTQHF. The CDR3 bases are TGTGCCAGCAGCTTGGCAGTACTAGCGGGGGCCAGCACAGATACGCAGCATTTT.